Each of the 22 T cell receptor beta chains below was sequenced from the same sample in a study of cytomegalovirus exposure and HLA in healthy donors. The study ran its PCR with 60 Vbeta and 13 Jbeta primers. Assay used: immunoSEQ multiplex PCR; TCRdb lists only in-frame clones, some missing. Of roughly 200,000 clones in the sample, about 80% were seen once. The sequenced sample was PBMCs. The receptors were gathered from a young man in good health and CMV-seronegative.

The CDR3 DNA is TGTGCCAGCAGTGAAATGACAGGGGGAGAAGAGACCCAGTACTTC. It encodes CASSEMTGGEETQYF. The V and J genes are TRBV2 and TRBJ2-5; the match to TRBD1 covers 9 bases. The ends lost 2 bases at V and 3 bases at J; junction bases unmatched: 4. There are 15 residues in the CDR3. Germline CDR1 reads SNHLY; CDR2 reads FYNNEI.

This clone was recorded a few times. The chain joins TRBV28 to TRBJ2-7; D possibly corresponds to TRBD2 (5 bases). The CDR3 length is 12 residues. Germline-derived CDR1 and CDR2 are MDHEN and SYDVKM. With 10 bases removed from V and 2 bases from J, the gap between germline ends came to 12 bases. The CDR3 region is CATRGSAYEQYF. The CDR3 region has the DNA TGTGCCACAAGAGGGAGTGCCTACGAGCAGTACTTC.

This clone was found a few times. The chain is built from TRBV5-5 and TRBJ2-7; a weak D match, TRBD2 (6 bases). The CDR3 spans 16 residues. CDR1 is SGHKS, CDR2 YYEKEE, per germline (reference sequence). Trimming shortened V by 5 bases and J by 0 bases, and 18 bases separated the two germline ends. The CDR3 DNA reads as TGTGCCAGCAGACTTGATTTAGCGGCCAGCTCCTACGAGCAGTACTTC. It specifies CASRLDLAASSYEQYF. Combining the CDR3 with reference TRBV5-5 and TRBJ2-7 gives the whole variable domain DAGVTQSPTHLIKTRGQQVTLRCSPISGHKSVSWYQQVLGQGPQFIFQYYEKEERGRGNFPDRFSARQFPNYSSELNVNALLLGDSALYLCASRLDLAASSYEQYFGPGTRLTVT.

V gene TRBV11-1 combines with J gene TRBJ1-6; 10 bases fit TRBD1. Germline V gives CDR1 SGHAT, CDR2 FQDESV (reference sequence). V gave up 5 bases and J gave up 7 bases; unmatched junction bases: 5. The CDR3 length is 15 residues. This CDR3 is CASSLPGQGNSPLHF. The CDR3 region has the DNA TGTGCCAGCAGCCTTCCGGGACAGGGGAATTCACCCCTCCACTTT.

This clone showed up just a few times. The V and J genes are TRBV2 and TRBJ2-3; a weak D match, TRBD2 (6 bases). This CDR3 has 12 residues. Germline CDR1 and CDR2: SNHLY and FYNNEI. The V gene lost 4 bases and the J gene lost 8 bases, with 10 bases spanning the gap. The CDR3 region is CASSARRGTQYF. DNA of the CDR3: TGTGCCAGCAGTGCTAGGCGGGGTACGCAGTATTTT.

The J gene is TRBJ2-7, the V gene TRBV27; 7 bases are shared with TRBD1. Germline trimming cut 5 bases from V and 3 bases from J; bases unmatched to any gene: 4. This CDR3 contains 13 residues. Germline loops: CDR1 MNHEY, CDR2 SMNVEV (reference sequence). This chain's CDR3 is CASSRQGIYEQYF. CDR3 nucleotides: TGTGCCAGCAGTCGACAGGGTATCTACGAGCAGTACTTC.

In its sample, this clone was seen once. The chain recombines TRBV6-5 with TRBJ1-5, with 7 bases identical to TRBD1. Trimming took 6 bases from V and 4 from J; bases not matched to a gene: 6. The CDR3 runs to 14 residues. In germline, CDR1 is MNHEY, CDR2 SVGAGI. CDR3 coding DNA: TGTGCCAGCAGCCCGAGGGGGCGTAATCAGCCCCAGCATTTT. Its protein is CASSPRGRNQPQHF.

To note about this clone: Different DNA sequences within this sample yield the same CDR3. V usage is TRBV18 and J usage is TRBJ2-3, with 9 bases that match TRBD1. Germline V lookup: CDR1 KGHSH, CDR2 LQKENI. This CDR3 region has 15 residues. V shed 3 bases, J shed 0 bases, and the junction held 1 base outside the gene matches. Written as DNA, the CDR3 is TGTGCCAGCTCACCTGGGACAGGGAGCACAGATACGCAGTATTTT. The encoded protein is CASSPGTGSTDTQYF.

This chain's CDR3 is CASSFREGRNEQFF. The CDR3 nucleotides read TGTGCCAGCAGTTTTCGGGAGGGACGCAATGAGCAGTTCTTC. The V call is TRBV27, the J call TRBJ2-1, with TRBD2 matching 8 bases. The CDR3 is 14 amino acids. With V trimmed by 3 bases and J by 6 bases, 4 bases remained unmatched. The germline V gene encodes CDR1 MNHEY and CDR2 SMNVEV (reference sequence).

This clone was detected ten times or more. The genes are TRBV6-5 and TRBJ1-1; maybe TRBD1 (6 bases). The length of the CDR3 is 14 residues. Looked up from germline, CDR1 is MNHEY and CDR2 is SVGAGI. V was trimmed by 0 bases and J by 5 bases, leaving 10 bases between them. The chain's CDR3 is CASSYSTGWTEAFF. As DNA, the CDR3 is TGTGCCAGCAGTTACTCAACAGGGTGGACTGAAGCTTTCTTT.

This rearrangement joins TRBV5-4 to TRBJ1-2; D remains unclear. V was shortened by 2 bases and J by 6 bases, with 17 bases between the two germline ends. The CDR3 loop spans 15 amino acids. Germline assignment: CDR1 SGHNT and CDR2 YYREEE (reference sequence). In nucleotides, the CDR3 is TGTGCCAGCAGCTTCCGCAGGCCCAGTTCGAATGGCTACACCTTC. Translated, it gives CASSFRRPSSNGYTF.

This chain joins TRBV4-1 and TRBJ1-4, with 9 bases lining up with TRBD1. Germline CDR1 is MGHRA and CDR2 is YSYEKL. Germline trimming cut 1 base from V and 2 bases from J; bases unmatched to any gene: 2. This CDR3 comprises 16 residues. The CDR3, as DNA: TGCGCCAGCAGCCAAGGACAGGGGGGGACTAATGAAAAACTGTTTTTT. It translates to CASSQGQGGTNEKLFF.

This clone was observed a handful of times. The chain combines TRBV5-1 with TRBJ2-1, with TRBD2 as a possible D gene (6 bases). Per the germline V gene, CDR1 is SGHRS and CDR2 is YFSETQ. The CDR3 runs 18 residues. V lost 0 bases and J lost 5, with 21 bases in between. The CDR3 bases are TGCGCCAGCAGCTTGGTCCCCACTAGCTCCAGACGGGACAATGAGCAGTTCTTC. It specifies CASSLVPTSSRRDNEQFF.

V usage is TRBV5-1 and J usage is TRBJ2-7, with 7 bases identical to TRBD2. This CDR3 spans 16 amino acids. Germline V gene lookup returns CDR1 SGHRS and CDR2 YFSETQ. The V gene end was trimmed by 0 bases and the J gene end by 0 bases; junction bases not matched to a gene: 6. The CDR3 sequence is CASSLESSGYSYEQYF. Here the CDR3 DNA reads TGCGCCAGCAGCTTGGAGTCTAGCGGTTACTCCTACGAGCAGTACTTC.

The rearrangement uses TRBV10-1 and TRBJ2-7; 8 positions agree with TRBD1. V shed 0 bases, J shed 3 bases, and the junction held 1 base outside the gene matches. Per the germline V gene, CDR1 is WNHNN and CDR2 is SYGVQD (reference sequence). There are 14 residues in the CDR3. The chain's CDR3 is CASSESDRGYEQYF. CDR3 bases: TGCGCCAGCAGTGAGTCAGACAGGGGCTACGAGCAGTACTTC.

This chain links TRBV20-1 with TRBJ2-7; D unresolved. The germline CDR1 and CDR2 sequences are DFQATT and SNEGSKA (reference sequence). The CDR3 totals 11 residues. The V and J ends lost 3 bases and 2 bases respectively, with 5 bases between them. The CDR3 nucleotides read TGCAGTGCTAGGAACACCTACGAGCAGTACTTC. As protein: CSARNTYEQYF.

In this sample, this clone turned up a few times. The rearrangement joins TRBV9 to TRBJ1-1; TRBD1 might be the D (5 bases). Trimming cost V 3 bases and J 8 bases, with 14 bases left between them. CDR3 size: 13 residues. Germline V gene sequence: CDR1 SGDLS, CDR2 YYNGEE. This CDR3 reads CASSGRLGGEAFF. CDR3 DNA: TGTGCCAGCAGCGGCAGGCTGGGGGGAGAAGCTTTCTTT.

The chain employs TRBV4-1 and TRBJ2-5; D perhaps matches TRBD1 (5 bases). Germline CDR1 reads MGHRA; CDR2 reads YSYEKL. The CDR3 spans 15 residues. V gave up 0 bases and J gave up 6 bases, with 14 bases separating them. DNA of the CDR3: TGCGCCAGCAGCCAAGATCCAGGGTATTCCAAGACCCAGTACTTC. It encodes CASSQDPGYSKTQYF.

The chain employs TRBV6-1 and TRBJ2-1; D is unresolved. CDR1 and CDR2 from the germline V gene are MNHNS and SASEGT. The ends were cut back, 4 bases at V and 2 bases at J, with 15 bases in the middle. This CDR3 region has 16 residues. CDR3 in DNA: TGTGCCAGCAGTGTAGAAGGTAGACTCCCCTACAATGAGCAGTTCTTC. It specifies CASSVEGRLPYNEQFF.

V gene TRBV15 combines with J gene TRBJ2-5, with 9 bases that match TRBD1. This CDR3 has 15 amino acids. Losses at the gene ends were 4 bases for V and 2 bases for J; bases not matched to a gene: 5. Looked up from germline, CDR1 is LNHNV and CDR2 is YYDKDF (reference sequence). The CDR3 sequence is CATSNRGPHQETQYF. Written as DNA, the CDR3 is TGTGCCACCAGCAACAGGGGGCCTCATCAAGAGACCCAGTACTTC.

The rearrangement uses TRBV7-8 and TRBJ1-1; TRBD1 matches 7 bases. V dropped 5 bases and J dropped 9; count of bases not matched to a gene: 3. This CDR3 has 11 residues. The germline V gene encodes CDR1 SGHVS and CDR2 FQNEAQ. The chain's CDR3 is CASSTDRKAFF. CDR3 nucleotides: TGTGCCAGCAGCACGGACAGGAAAGCTTTCTTT.

The chain joins TRBV6-5 to TRBJ2-1; TRBD2 matches at 7 bases. Germline CDR1 MNHEY, CDR2 SVGAGI. The CDR3 runs to 14 residues. V was pared by 8 bases and J by 7 bases, with 11 bases of the junction left unmatched. CDR3 coding DNA: TGTGCCAGCCGCCGTGAGACTAGCAGAAATGAGCAGTTCTTC. This codes for CASRRETSRNEQFF.